One and the same sample provided the 23 T cell receptor beta chains below, sequenced in a study of CD8+ T cells in alopecia areata. Extraction and reverse transcription of RNA yielded cDNA as the sequencing template. Assay used: immunoSEQ multiplex PCR; TCRdb lists only in-frame clones, some missing. This sample carries about 110,000 clones, 80% to 85% of them seen once, and the ten largest clones take over 20%. Treatment given: oral pan-JAK inhibitor, 5-10 mg twice daily. The sample here was CD8+ T cells sorted from blood, taken at week 24, from a patient treated with tofacitinib. Source of these receptors: a human donor with alopecia areata.

In this sample, this clone turned up a few times. This rearrangement joins TRBV6-4 to TRBJ2-6; D is unresolved. V was clipped by 3 bases and J by 0 bases, with 6 bases between them. The length of the CDR3 is 15 residues. Germline V gene lookup returns CDR1 MRHNA and CDR2 SNTAGT. In nucleotides, the CDR3 is TGTGCCAGCAGTGAACAAGCCTCTGGGGCCAACGTCCTGACTTTC. It codes for CASSEQASGANVLTF.

V usage is TRBV2 and J usage is TRBJ1-5; D is possibly TRBD1 (6 bases). This CDR3 spans 15 amino acids. CDR1 and CDR2 (germline): SNHLY, FYNNEI. Deletions cut 2 bases from V and 6 bases from J, with 14 bases between. The chain's CDR3 is CASSERVGAGQPQHF. The CDR3 DNA is TGTGCCAGCAGTGAACGGGTGGGGGCAGGTCAGCCCCAGCATTTT.

This rearrangement joins TRBV28 to TRBJ1-1, with TRBD1 matching over 8 bases. V shed 4 bases, J shed 3 bases, and the junction held 10 bases outside the gene matches. The CDR3 loop spans 16 amino acids. Germline CDR1 MDHEN, CDR2 SYDVKM. The CDR3 bases are TGTGCCAGCAGTTCGGCCAGGGGGCGGAGGTACACTGAAGCTTTCTTT. The encoded protein is CASSSARGRRYTEAFF.

The chain is built from TRBV6-5 and TRBJ2-3, with a possible D match to TRBD2 (6 bases). CDR3 size: 14 residues. The germline gives CDR1 MNHEY, CDR2 SVGAGI. V dropped 7 bases and J dropped 0 bases, with 11 bases sitting between them. The CDR3 reads CASKTGVSTDTQYF. In DNA form, the CDR3 reads TGTGCCAGCAAAACGGGGGTGAGCACAGATACGCAGTATTTT.

This chain links TRBV12-5 with TRBJ2-1, with D uncertain. This CDR3 has 15 residues. CDR1 and CDR2 from the germline V gene are LGHNT and FRNRAP. V shed 8 bases and J shed 6 bases, with 20 bases lying between them. As DNA, the CDR3 is TGTGCTAGTCTTCGCAAGTCGCCCGGGCTCAATGAGCAGTTCTTC. It is translated as CASLRKSPGLNEQFF.

The V call is TRBV4-3, the J call TRBJ1-4; D not resolved. The V gene lost 1 base and the J gene lost 2 bases, with 5 bases spanning the gap. The CDR3 length is 14 residues. Germline V gene sequence: CDR1 LGHNA, CDR2 YSLEER. This CDR3 reads CASSQVDTNEKLFF. The CDR3 region has the DNA TGCGCCAGCAGCCAAGTAGACACTAATGAAAAACTGTTTTTT.

This chain links TRBV7-9 with TRBJ2-7; the match to TRBD1 covers 8 bases. The germline gives CDR1 SEHNR, CDR2 FQNEAQ (reference sequence). The CDR3 consists of 14 residues. V shed 4 bases, J shed 2 bases, and the junction held 4 bases outside the gene matches. The CDR3 region is CASSSRTGPYEQYF. Here the CDR3 DNA reads TGTGCCAGCAGCTCCCGGACAGGGCCCTACGAGCAGTACTTC.

As DNA, the CDR3 is TGTGCCAGCAGCTTTATCGGGACACCCAACACCGGGGAGCTGTTTTTT. Protein: CASSFIGTPNTGELFF. The gene calls are TRBV7-9 and TRBJ2-2; TRBD1 is a possible D gene (6 bases). The CDR3 is made up of 16 amino acids. Deletions cut 3 bases from V and 2 bases from J, with 13 bases between. The V gene's germline CDR1 is SEHNR and CDR2 FQNEAQ (reference sequence).

This clone was seen a handful of times. The chain carries TRBV27 and TRBJ2-2; 7 nucleotides agree with TRBD1. Germline V CDR1 and CDR2: MNHEY, SMNVEV (reference sequence). The CDR3 loop spans 13 amino acids. The junction had 3 bases not matched to a gene; V was cut back by 5 bases and J by 6 bases. The CDR3 coding sequence is TGTGCCAGCAGTCCACAGGGGTCCGGGGAGCTGTTTTTT. Its protein is CASSPQGSGELFF.

The chain is built from TRBV9 and TRBJ1-2; a weak D match, TRBD1 (5 bases). Germline V lookup: CDR1 SGDLS, CDR2 YYNGEE. This CDR3 spans 15 amino acids. V was clipped by 0 bases and J by 3 bases, with 12 bases between them. CDR3 coding DNA: TGTGCCAGCAGCGTAGAGGGGCCGACCCACTATGGCTACACCTTC. As protein: CASSVEGPTHYGYTF.

V and J are TRBV4-1 and TRBJ2-7, with D possibly being TRBD1 or TRBD2 (5 bases each). The CDR3 totals 12 residues. Trimming cost V 0 bases and J 6 bases, with 6 bases left between them. Germline V lookup: CDR1 MGHRA, CDR2 YSYEKL. The CDR3: CASSQDGGEQYF. The DNA for the CDR3 is TGCGCCAGCAGCCAAGATGGGGGCGAGCAGTACTTC.

The DNA of the CDR3 is TGTGCCAGCAGTTTAGGGCAGGGTAGCCAGCCCCAGCATTTT. Amino acids: CASSLGQGSQPQHF. The rearrangement uses TRBV27 and TRBJ1-5; D possibly corresponds to TRBD1 (5 bases). Germline assignment: CDR1 MNHEY and CDR2 SMNVEV (reference sequence). The V and J ends lost 2 bases and 7 bases respectively, with 12 bases between them. There are 14 residues in the CDR3.

This clone showed up just once. The chain has TRBV5-6 and TRBJ2-3; possibly TRBD2 for D (5 bases). This CDR3 spans 16 amino acids. The V end was cut by 3 bases, the J end by 2 bases, with 16 bases between. CDR1 and CDR2 from the germline V gene are SGHDT and YYEEEE. The CDR3 DNA is TGTGCCAGCAGCTCAACTAGATTCTCCGTCACAGATACGCAGTATTTT. It codes for CASSSTRFSVTDTQYF.

V usage is TRBV4-1 and J usage is TRBJ1-4; perhaps TRBD1 as D (5 bases). From germline, CDR1 is MGHRA and CDR2 YSYEKL. The CDR3 loop spans 15 amino acids. Trimming cost V 1 base and J 6 bases, with 12 bases left between them. CDR3: CASSQVGREDEKLFF. CDR3 in DNA: TGCGCCAGCAGCCAAGTAGGCAGGGAAGATGAAAAACTGTTTTTT.

The V and J genes are TRBV11-2 and TRBJ2-7; 8 bases align to TRBD1. V shed 5 bases, J shed 4 bases, and the junction held 4 bases outside the gene matches. In germline, CDR1 is SGHAT, CDR2 FQNNGV. The CDR3 covers 13 residues. The CDR3 coding sequence is TGTGCCAGCAGCCGCGACAGGGGTTACGAGCAGTACTTC. Protein: CASSRDRGYEQYF.

This chain uses TRBV7-9 with TRBJ1-5, with TRBD1 matching over 7 bases. V was pared by 5 bases and J by 5 bases, with 9 bases of the junction left unmatched. The CDR3 has 15 amino acids. Germline V gene lookup returns CDR1 SEHNR and CDR2 FQNEAQ (reference sequence). The CDR3 sequence: CASSLTGVGDQPQHF. In DNA form, the CDR3 reads TGTGCCAGCAGCCTCACAGGGGTCGGGGATCAGCCCCAGCATTTT. Looking up the rest from reference TRBV7-9 and TRBJ1-5 gives the full variable domain: DTGVSQNPRHKITKRGQNVTFRCDPISEHNRLYWYRQTLGQGPEFLTYFQNEAQLEKSRLLSDRFSAERPKGSFSTLEIQRTEQGDSAMYLCASSLTGVGDQPQHFGDGTRLSIL.

The chain has TRBV18 and TRBJ2-7; D gene unclear. This CDR3 is built from 12 residues. Trimming stripped 5 bases from V and 3 bases from J, with 8 bases between. Germline V gene sequence: CDR1 KGHSH, CDR2 LQKENI. The CDR3 coding sequence is TGTGCCAGCTCATTAGGGTTCTACGAGCAGTACTTC. Translation: CASSLGFYEQYF.

J is TRBJ2-1 and V is TRBV27; a possible D gene is TRBD1 (6 bases). The V end lost 5 bases, the J end lost 5 bases, and 13 bases lay between the germline ends. The CDR3 runs to 14 residues. CDR1 and CDR2 (germline): MNHEY, SMNVEV (reference sequence). CDR3 protein: CASSPLGTHNEQFF. DNA of the CDR3: TGTGCCAGCAGTCCCTTAGGGACACACAATGAGCAGTTCTTC.

The rearrangement links TRBV15 to TRBJ1-3; 7 nucleotides align to TRBD1. The CDR3 sequence is 13 residues long. The trim removed 5 bases at V and 4 bases at J, leaving 2 bases unmatched. Germline CDR1 reads LNHNV; CDR2 reads YYDKDF (reference sequence). The CDR3 DNA follows: TGTGCCACCAGCGACAGGGCAGGAAACACCATATATTTT. Translated, it gives CATSDRAGNTIYF. Looking up the rest from reference TRBV15 and TRBJ1-3 gives the full variable domain: DAMVIQNPRYQVTQFGKPVTLSCSQTLNHNVMYWYQQKSSQAPKLLFHYYDKDFNNEADTPDNFQSRRPNTSFCFLDIRSPGLGDTAMYLCATSDRAGNTIYFGEGSWLTVV.

As DNA, the CDR3 is TGTGCCAGCAGCTTTGCGGGGGGGCCCGGGGAGCTGTTTTTT. Translating gives CASSFAGGPGELFF. The genes are TRBV7-9 and TRBJ2-2; 9 bases agree with TRBD2. The CDR3 runs to 14 residues. CDR1 SEHNR and CDR2 FQNEAQ come from the germline V gene (reference sequence). The V and J ends lost 3 bases and 6 bases, in that order; junction bases with no gene match: 2.

V is TRBV6-5 and J is TRBJ2-2; no firm D call. This CDR3 has 15 residues. Germline assignment: CDR1 MNHEY and CDR2 SVGAGI. Deletions cut 0 bases from V and 4 bases from J, with 9 bases between. The CDR3 coding sequence is TGTGCCAGCAGTTACTCGACACCTAGCACCGGGGAGCTGTTTTTT. It translates to CASSYSTPSTGELFF.

This clone was detected once. The rearrangement links TRBV14 to TRBJ2-5, with TRBD1 matching 8 bases. V gave up 2 bases and J gave up 7 bases; unmatched junction bases: 6. Germline CDR1 reads SGHDN; CDR2 reads FVKESK. The length of the CDR3 is 14 residues. The CDR3 DNA reads as TGTGCCAGCAGCCAACAAACAGGGACAGGGACCCAGTACTTC. It codes for CASSQQTGTGTQYF.

The rearrangement links TRBV11-2 to TRBJ2-7; D gene uncertain. CDR3 length: 12 amino acids. CDR1 and CDR2 (germline): SGHAT, FQNNGV. V gave up 1 base and J gave up 5 bases, with 6 bases separating them. In DNA, the CDR3 is TGTGCCAGCAGCTTAGTTATCGACGAGCAGTACTTC. Its protein is CASSLVIDEQYF. Combining the CDR3 with reference TRBV11-2 and TRBJ2-7 gives the whole variable domain EAGVAQSPRYKIIEKRQSVAFWCNPISGHATLYWYQQILGQGPKLLIQFQNNGVVDDSQLPKDRFSAERLKGVDSTLKIQPAKLEDSAVYLCASSLVIDEQYFGPGTRLTVT.